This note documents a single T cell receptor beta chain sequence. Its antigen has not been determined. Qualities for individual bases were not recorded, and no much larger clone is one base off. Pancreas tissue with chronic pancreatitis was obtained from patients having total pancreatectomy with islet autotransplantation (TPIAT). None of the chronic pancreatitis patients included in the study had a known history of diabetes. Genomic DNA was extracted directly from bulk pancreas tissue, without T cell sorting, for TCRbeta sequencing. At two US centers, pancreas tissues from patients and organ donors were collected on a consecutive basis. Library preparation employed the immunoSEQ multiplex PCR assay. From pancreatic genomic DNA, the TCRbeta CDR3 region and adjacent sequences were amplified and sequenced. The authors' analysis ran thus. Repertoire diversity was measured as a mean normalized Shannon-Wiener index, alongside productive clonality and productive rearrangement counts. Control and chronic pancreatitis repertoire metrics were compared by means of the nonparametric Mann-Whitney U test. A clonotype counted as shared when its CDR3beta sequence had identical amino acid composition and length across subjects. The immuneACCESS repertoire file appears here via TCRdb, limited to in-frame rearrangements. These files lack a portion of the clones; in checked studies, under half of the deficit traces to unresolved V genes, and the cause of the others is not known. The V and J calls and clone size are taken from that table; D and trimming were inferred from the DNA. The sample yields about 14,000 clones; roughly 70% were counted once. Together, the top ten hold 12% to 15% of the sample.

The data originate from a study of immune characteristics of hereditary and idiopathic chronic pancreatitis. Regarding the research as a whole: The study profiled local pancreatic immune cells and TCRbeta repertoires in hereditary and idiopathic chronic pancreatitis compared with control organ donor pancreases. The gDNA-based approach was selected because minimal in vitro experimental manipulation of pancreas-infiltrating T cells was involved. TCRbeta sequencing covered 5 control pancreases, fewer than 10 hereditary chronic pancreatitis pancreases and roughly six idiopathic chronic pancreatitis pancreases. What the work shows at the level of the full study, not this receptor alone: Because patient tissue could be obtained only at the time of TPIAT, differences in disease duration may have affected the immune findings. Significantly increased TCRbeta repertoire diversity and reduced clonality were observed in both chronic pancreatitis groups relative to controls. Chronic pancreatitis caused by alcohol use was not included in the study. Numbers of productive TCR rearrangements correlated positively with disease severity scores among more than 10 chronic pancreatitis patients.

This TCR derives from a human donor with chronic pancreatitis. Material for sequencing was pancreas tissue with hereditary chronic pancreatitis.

The CDR3 loop reads CASSRGPSTEAFF. The DNA reads as follows: TGTGCCAGCAGTCGGGGACCGAGCACTGAAGCTTTCTTT. The sequence is built from TRBV25-1 and TRBJ1-1, with TRBD1 perhaps the D gene, on 5 matching bases. The germline V gene yields MGHDK for CDR1 and SYGVNS for CDR2. The CDR3 measures 13 amino acids from cysteine to phenylalanine. Only the CDR3 part of the read is kept: 39 bases, read in frame from the first base. V and J lose 5 bases and 4 bases, and a span of 11 bases separates them.